A selection of T cell receptor beta chains follows, all from one sample in a study of T-cell memory formation after mild COVID-19. TCRdb itself ran the 5' RACE reads through MiXCR, one entry per CDR3 protein. Of a few hundred thousand distinct CDR3 sequences listed, around 21% are singletons. The sequenced sample consisted of PBMCs or a T cell subset sorted from them (not recorded which). Receptor source: an adult woman who had mild COVID-19 (a few samples of this study predate the infection). Cell type and time point are not known. Both conserved end residues are part of each CDR3. A D gene is named only where the DNA matches it firmly. Some rows mark clone size as missing; the rest say once, few, many or name a class of expanded clone.

j_gene: TRBJ2-3
v_gene: TRBV20-1
abundance: NA
d_gene: TRBD2
CDR3aa: CSARGLAGGRLADTQYF
CDR3nt: TGCAGTGCTAGGGGCCTAGCGGGGGGGCGGTTGGCAGATACGCAGTATTTT

j_gene: TRBJ1-2
v_gene: TRBV24-1
abundance: NA
d_gene: NA
CDR3aa: CATSDLGNGGYTF
CDR3nt: TGTGCCACCAGTGATTTGGGGAACGGGGGCTACACCTTC

j_gene: TRBJ1-2
v_gene: TRBV6-5
abundance: few
d_gene: NA
CDR3aa: CASSYLGLGYTF
CDR3nt: TGTGCCAGCAGTTACTTGGGACTTGGCTACACCTTC

j_gene: TRBJ2-5
v_gene: TRBV7-9
abundance: NA
d_gene: NA
CDR3aa: CASSLNSGQETQYF
CDR3nt: TGTGCCAGCAGCTTGAACAGCGGCCAAGAGACCCAGTACTTC

j_gene: TRBJ2-1
v_gene: TRBV7-2
abundance: NA
d_gene: TRBD2
CDR3aa: CASSLASTSGTHEQFF
CDR3nt: TGTGCCAGCAGCTTAGCTTCGACTAGCGGGACCCATGAGCAGTTCTTC

j_gene: TRBJ1-1
v_gene: TRBV28
abundance: NA
d_gene: NA
CDR3aa: CASSLWQVTEAFF
CDR3nt: TGTGCCAGCAGTTTATGGCAGGTCACTGAAGCTTTCTTT

j_gene: TRBJ2-1
v_gene: TRBV6-2/TRBV6-3
abundance: NA
d_gene: TRBD2
CDR3aa: CASRALAAYNEQFF
CDR3nt: TGTGCCAGCAGGGCTCTAGCGGCCTACAATGAGCAGTTCTTC

j_gene: TRBJ1-6
v_gene: TRBV20-1
abundance: NA
d_gene: NA
CDR3aa: CSARDMGRSSYNSPLHF
CDR3nt: TGCAGTGCTAGAGATATGGGGAGGAGCTCCTATAATTCACCCCTCCACTTT

j_gene: TRBJ2-7
v_gene: TRBV7-9
abundance: few
d_gene: NA
CDR3aa: CASSSVETAYEQYF
CDR3nt: TGTGCCAGCAGTTCCGTGGAGACGGCCTACGAGCAGTACTTC

j_gene: TRBJ2-3
v_gene: TRBV5-5
abundance: few
d_gene: TRBD2
CDR3aa: CASSLDGPSGSTDTQYF
CDR3nt: TGTGCCAGCAGCTTGGATGGGCCTAGCGGGAGCACAGATACGCAGTATTTT

j_gene: TRBJ2-1
v_gene: TRBV24-1
abundance: NA
d_gene: NA
CDR3aa: CATRRYNEQFF
CDR3nt: TGTGCCACCAGGAGATACAATGAGCAGTTCTTC

j_gene: TRBJ2-7
v_gene: TRBV20-1
abundance: few
d_gene: TRBD1
CDR3aa: CSASRGQVSYEQYF
CDR3nt: TGCAGTGCCTCGAGGGGACAGGTCTCCTACGAGCAGTACTTC

j_gene: TRBJ2-3
v_gene: TRBV7-9
abundance: few
d_gene: NA
CDR3aa: CASSHGRITDTQYF
CDR3nt: TGTGCCAGCAGCCATGGGCGGATCACAGATACGCAGTATTTT

j_gene: TRBJ2-1
v_gene: TRBV7-8
abundance: NA
d_gene: TRBD2
CDR3aa: CASSLGRRSGREYNEQFF
CDR3nt: TGTGCCAGCAGCTTAGGACGGCGTAGCGGGAGGGAGTACAATGAGCAGTTCTTC

j_gene: TRBJ1-1
v_gene: TRBV3-1
abundance: few
d_gene: NA
CDR3aa: CASSRGGGEAFF
CDR3nt: TGTGCCAGCAGCCGGGGCGGAGGTGAAGCTTTCTTT

j_gene: TRBJ2-1
v_gene: TRBV12-3/TRBV12-4
abundance: NA
d_gene: TRBD1
CDR3aa: CASSYSRGPAYNEQFF
CDR3nt: TGTGCCAGCAGCTATAGCAGGGGGCCGGCCTACAATGAGCAGTTCTTC

j_gene: TRBJ2-2
v_gene: TRBV7-2
abundance: few
d_gene: NA
CDR3aa: CASSSGHQADGELFF
CDR3nt: TGTGCCAGCAGCTCTGGCCACCAGGCGGACGGGGAGCTGTTTTTT

j_gene: TRBJ2-7
v_gene: TRBV7-2
abundance: NA
d_gene: TRBD2
CDR3aa: CASSLGGTSGRAYEQYF
CDR3nt: TGTGCCAGCAGCTTAGGGGGGACTAGCGGGAGGGCATACGAGCAGTACTTC

j_gene: TRBJ2-7
v_gene: TRBV12-3/TRBV12-4
abundance: many
d_gene: NA
CDR3aa: CASSFLQGYEQYF
CDR3nt: TGTGCCAGCAGTTTCTTACAGGGATACGAGCAGTACTTC

j_gene: TRBJ2-5
v_gene: TRBV27
abundance: NA
d_gene: NA
CDR3aa: CASSLQTGKETQYF
CDR3nt: TGTGCCAGCAGTTTGCAGACGGGGAAAGAGACCCAGTACTTC

j_gene: TRBJ2-7
v_gene: TRBV10-3
abundance: many
d_gene: NA
CDR3aa: CAISATGSAYEQYF
CDR3nt: TGTGCCATCAGTGCGACGGGATCCGCCTACGAGCAGTACTTC

j_gene: TRBJ2-6
v_gene: TRBV12-3/TRBV12-4
abundance: NA
d_gene: NA
CDR3aa: CASSLEGRILSGANVLTF
CDR3nt: TGTGCCAGCAGTTTGGAAGGACGTATACTCTCTGGGGCCAACGTCCTGACTTTC

j_gene: TRBJ1-5
v_gene: TRBV5-5
abundance: NA
d_gene: NA
CDR3aa: CASSNTGSEQPQHF
CDR3nt: TGTGCCAGCAGCAATACAGGGAGCGAGCAGCCCCAGCATTTT

j_gene: TRBJ1-1
v_gene: TRBV4-1
abundance: few
d_gene: NA
CDR3aa: CASSHGNTEAFF
CDR3nt: TGCGCCAGCAGCCATGGTAACACTGAAGCTTTCTTT

j_gene: TRBJ2-3
v_gene: TRBV7-9
abundance: NA
d_gene: TRBD2
CDR3aa: CASSWGLAGERGDTQYF
CDR3nt: TGTGCCAGCAGCTGGGGACTAGCGGGAGAGCGGGGAGATACGCAGTATTTT

j_gene: TRBJ1-1
v_gene: TRBV6-5
abundance: many
d_gene: NA
CDR3aa: CASRSTGSPEAFF
CDR3nt: TGTGCCAGCAGATCTACAGGAAGTCCTGAAGCTTTCTTT

j_gene: TRBJ2-3
v_gene: TRBV4-3
abundance: NA
d_gene: TRBD2
CDR3aa: CASSQETPGGDIGTDTQYF
CDR3nt: TGCGCCAGCAGCCAAGAGACCCCGGGAGGGGACATAGGTACCGATACGCAGTATTTT

j_gene: TRBJ2-1
v_gene: TRBV3-1
abundance: NA
d_gene: NA
CDR3aa: CASSQEVGINEQFF
CDR3nt: TGTGCCAGCAGCCAAGAGGTTGGAATCAATGAGCAGTTCTTC

j_gene: TRBJ1-2
v_gene: TRBV7-2
abundance: NA
d_gene: NA
CDR3aa: CASSLATALGPYGYTF
CDR3nt: TGTGCCAGCAGCTTAGCTACAGCCCTTGGGCCTTATGGCTACACCTTC

j_gene: TRBJ1-2
v_gene: TRBV12-3/TRBV12-4
abundance: NA
d_gene: NA
CDR3aa: CASSRRDGNYGYTF
CDR3nt: TGTGCCAGCAGCCGCAGGGACGGCAACTATGGCTACACCTTC

j_gene: TRBJ2-7
v_gene: TRBV18
abundance: NA
d_gene: NA
CDR3aa: CASSHSLEGEQYF
CDR3nt: TGTGCCAGCTCACACTCACTGGAAGGCGAGCAGTACTTC

j_gene: TRBJ1-1
v_gene: TRBV10-3
abundance: few
d_gene: NA
CDR3aa: CAIRDRPNTEAFF
CDR3nt: TGTGCCATCAGGGATCGTCCGAACACTGAAGCTTTCTTT

j_gene: TRBJ2-2
v_gene: TRBV7-3
abundance: few
d_gene: NA
CDR3aa: CASSIENTGELFF
CDR3nt: TGTGCCAGCAGCATTGAAAACACCGGGGAGCTGTTTTTT

j_gene: TRBJ1-1
v_gene: TRBV5-1
abundance: NA
d_gene: NA
CDR3aa: CASSPGSGRGRNTEAFF
CDR3nt: TGCGCCAGCAGCCCCGGGTCGGGGCGGGGGAGGAACACTGAAGCTTTCTTT

j_gene: TRBJ2-1
v_gene: TRBV4-3
abundance: many
d_gene: TRBD1
CDR3aa: CASSQDGDRGWEQFF
CDR3nt: TGCGCCAGCAGCCAAGATGGGGACAGGGGTTGGGAGCAGTTCTTC

j_gene: TRBJ2-7
v_gene: TRBV9
abundance: NA
d_gene: TRBD1
CDR3aa: CASSLGQGFHEQYF
CDR3nt: TGTGCCAGCAGCCTAGGACAGGGGTTCCACGAGCAGTACTTC

j_gene: TRBJ2-1
v_gene: TRBV7-9
abundance: many
d_gene: TRBD2
CDR3aa: CASSSQLAGGIGLF
CDR3nt: TGTGCCAGCAGCTCACAGCTAGCGGGAGGAATCGGGCTCTTC

j_gene: TRBJ2-3
v_gene: TRBV12-3/TRBV12-4
abundance: many
d_gene: NA
CDR3aa: CASSLAGWGDTQYF
CDR3nt: TGTGCCAGCAGTTTAGCGGGATGGGGAGATACGCAGTATTTT

j_gene: TRBJ1-6
v_gene: TRBV4-1
abundance: NA
d_gene: NA
CDR3aa: CASSQVRHSLNSPLHF
CDR3nt: TGCGCCAGCAGCCAGGTCCGACACTCATTGAATTCACCCCTCCACTTT

j_gene: TRBJ1-2
v_gene: TRBV7-2
abundance: NA
d_gene: TRBD1
CDR3aa: CASSTDRGPYGYTF
CDR3nt: TGTGCCAGCAGTACTGACAGGGGCCCCTATGGCTACACCTTC

j_gene: TRBJ2-7
v_gene: TRBV5-1
abundance: many
d_gene: NA
CDR3aa: CASSPDLASPGYEQYF
CDR3nt: TGCGCCAGCAGCCCGGACCTGGCGTCCCCTGGCTACGAGCAGTACTTC

j_gene: TRBJ2-1
v_gene: TRBV7-9
abundance: NA
d_gene: TRBD2
CDR3aa: CASTPRGGHEQFF
CDR3nt: TGTGCCAGCACCCCCCGGGGGGGACATGAGCAGTTCTTC

j_gene: TRBJ2-7
v_gene: TRBV7-9
abundance: few
d_gene: NA
CDR3aa: CASSLLMNEQYF
CDR3nt: TGTGCCAGCAGCTTACTGATGAACGAGCAGTACTTC

j_gene: TRBJ1-1
v_gene: TRBV29-1
abundance: few
d_gene: NA
CDR3aa: CSVEGQTNTEAFF
CDR3nt: TGCAGCGTTGAAGGACAGACGAACACTGAAGCTTTCTTT

j_gene: TRBJ2-7
v_gene: TRBV5-1
abundance: few
d_gene: NA
CDR3aa: CASSLGGDTYVQYF
CDR3nt: TGCGCCAGCAGCTTGGGAGGGGACACCTACGTTCAGTACTTC

j_gene: TRBJ2-5
v_gene: TRBV25-1
abundance: NA
d_gene: NA
CDR3aa: CASSESILVETQYF
CDR3nt: TGTGCCAGCAGTGAATCGATATTAGTAGAGACCCAGTACTTC

j_gene: TRBJ1-2
v_gene: TRBV20-1
abundance: few
d_gene: NA
CDR3aa: CSATLPGRRGYTF
CDR3nt: TGCAGTGCTACCCTACCGGGTCGTCGTGGCTACACCTTC

j_gene: TRBJ2-3
v_gene: TRBV24-1
abundance: few
d_gene: TRBD2
CDR3aa: CATSDFELAGAPDTQYF
CDR3nt: TGTGCCACCAGTGATTTCGAACTAGCGGGAGCTCCAGATACGCAGTATTTT

j_gene: TRBJ2-7
v_gene: TRBV12-3/TRBV12-4
abundance: NA
d_gene: NA
CDR3aa: CASSFGAGLSYEQYF
CDR3nt: TGTGCCAGCAGTTTTGGGGCGGGCCTATCCTACGAGCAGTACTTC

j_gene: TRBJ2-2
v_gene: TRBV20-1
abundance: NA
d_gene: NA
CDR3aa: CSARDLRANTGELFF
CDR3nt: TGCAGTGCTAGAGACCTCAGAGCGAACACCGGGGAGCTGTTTTTT

j_gene: TRBJ2-2
v_gene: TRBV6-1
abundance: few
d_gene: TRBD1
CDR3aa: CASRITGDGELFF
CDR3nt: TGTGCCAGCAGAATTACAGGGGACGGGGAGCTGTTTTTT

j_gene: TRBJ2-1
v_gene: TRBV24-1
abundance: few
d_gene: TRBD1
CDR3aa: CATSDRGTGPFGAYNEQFF
CDR3nt: TGTGCCACCAGTGACCGCGGGACAGGGCCCTTTGGGGCTTACAATGAGCAGTTCTTC

j_gene: TRBJ2-5
v_gene: TRBV20-1
abundance: NA
d_gene: TRBD1
CDR3aa: CSAIGQGALLETQYF
CDR3nt: TGCAGTGCTATCGGACAGGGGGCTCTACTGGAGACCCAGTACTTC

j_gene: TRBJ2-7
v_gene: TRBV10-3
abundance: few
d_gene: NA
CDR3aa: CAISESVGVPDEQYF
CDR3nt: TGTGCCATCAGTGAGTCTGTAGGGGTCCCTGACGAGCAGTACTTC

j_gene: TRBJ2-6
v_gene: TRBV24-1
abundance: NA
d_gene: NA
CDR3aa: CATSPTGANVLTF
CDR3nt: TGTGCCACCTCCCCTACTGGGGCCAACGTCCTGACTTTC

j_gene: TRBJ2-4
v_gene: TRBV30
abundance: NA
d_gene: TRBD1
CDR3aa: CAWSPRARGQLGKNIQYF
CDR3nt: TGTGCCTGGAGTCCAAGGGCCAGGGGGCAGTTGGGCAAAAACATTCAGTACTTC

j_gene: TRBJ1-6
v_gene: TRBV3-1
abundance: NA
d_gene: NA
CDR3aa: CASSPTGFAPLHF
CDR3nt: TGTGCCAGCAGCCCGACCGGTTTCGCACCCCTCCACTTT

j_gene: TRBJ2-1
v_gene: TRBV12-3/TRBV12-4
abundance: few
d_gene: NA
CDR3aa: CASSLPGVWQFF
CDR3nt: TGTGCCAGCAGTTTACCGGGAGTTTGGCAGTTCTTC

j_gene: TRBJ2-1
v_gene: TRBV29-1
abundance: few
d_gene: NA
CDR3aa: CSVFPGNEQFF
CDR3nt: TGCAGCGTCTTCCCGGGCAATGAGCAGTTCTTC

j_gene: TRBJ2-3
v_gene: TRBV27
abundance: NA
d_gene: TRBD2
CDR3aa: CASKILPRGSGGDSTDTQYF
CDR3nt: TGTGCCAGCAAAATTCTACCCCGTGGTAGCGGGGGGGATAGCACAGATACGCAGTATTTT